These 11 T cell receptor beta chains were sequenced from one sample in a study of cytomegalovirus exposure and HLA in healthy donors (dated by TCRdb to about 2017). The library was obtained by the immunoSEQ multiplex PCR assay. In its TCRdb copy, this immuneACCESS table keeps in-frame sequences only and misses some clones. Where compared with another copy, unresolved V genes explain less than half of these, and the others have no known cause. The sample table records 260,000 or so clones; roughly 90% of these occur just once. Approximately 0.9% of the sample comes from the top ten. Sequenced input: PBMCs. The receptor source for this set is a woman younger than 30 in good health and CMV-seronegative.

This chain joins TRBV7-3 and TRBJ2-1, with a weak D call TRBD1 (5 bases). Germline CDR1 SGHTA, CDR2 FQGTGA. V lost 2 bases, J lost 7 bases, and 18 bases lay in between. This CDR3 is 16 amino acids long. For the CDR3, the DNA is TGTGCCAGCAGCTTACGTAGGCAGGGCGGTAGTAATGAGCAGTTCTTC. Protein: CASSLRRQGGSNEQFF.

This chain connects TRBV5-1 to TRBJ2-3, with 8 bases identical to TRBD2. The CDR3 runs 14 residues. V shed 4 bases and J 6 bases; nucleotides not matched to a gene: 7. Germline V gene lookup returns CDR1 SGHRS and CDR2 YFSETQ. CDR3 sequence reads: CASSLDGRADTQYF. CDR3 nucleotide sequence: TGCGCCAGCAGCCTGGACGGGAGGGCGGATACGCAGTATTTT.

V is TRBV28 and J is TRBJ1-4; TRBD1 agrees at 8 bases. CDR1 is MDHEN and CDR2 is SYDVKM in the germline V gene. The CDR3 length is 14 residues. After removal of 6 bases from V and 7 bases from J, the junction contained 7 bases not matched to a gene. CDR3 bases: TGTGCCAGCAGACAGGGGGGGATAGGTGAAAAACTGTTTTTT. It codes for CASRQGGIGEKLFF.

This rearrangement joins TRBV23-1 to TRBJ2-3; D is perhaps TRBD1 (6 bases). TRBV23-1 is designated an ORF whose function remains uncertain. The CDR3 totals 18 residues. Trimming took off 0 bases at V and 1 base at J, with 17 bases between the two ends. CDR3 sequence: CASSQSTRTVHRTDTQYF. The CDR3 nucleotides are TGCGCCAGCAGTCAATCGACGAGGACAGTCCATCGCACAGATACGCAGTATTTT.

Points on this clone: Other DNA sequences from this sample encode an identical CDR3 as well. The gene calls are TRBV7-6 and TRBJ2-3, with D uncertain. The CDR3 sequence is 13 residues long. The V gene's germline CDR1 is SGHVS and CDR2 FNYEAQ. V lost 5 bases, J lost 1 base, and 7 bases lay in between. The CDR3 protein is CASSPSRTDTQYF. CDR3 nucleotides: TGTGCCAGCAGCCCTTCCCGCACAGATACGCAGTATTTT.

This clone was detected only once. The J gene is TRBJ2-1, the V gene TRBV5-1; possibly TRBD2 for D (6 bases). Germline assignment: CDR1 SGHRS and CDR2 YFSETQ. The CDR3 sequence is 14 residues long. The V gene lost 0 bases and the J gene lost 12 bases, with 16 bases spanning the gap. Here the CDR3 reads CASSLGIKAGWQFF. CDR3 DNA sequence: TGCGCCAGCAGCTTGGGGATTAAAGCGGGCTGGCAGTTCTTC.

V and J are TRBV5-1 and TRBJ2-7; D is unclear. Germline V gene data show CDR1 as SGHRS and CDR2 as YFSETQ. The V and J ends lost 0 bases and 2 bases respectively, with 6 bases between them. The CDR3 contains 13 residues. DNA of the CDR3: TGCGCCAGCAGCTTGGGTACAACCTACGAGCAGTACTTC. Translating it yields CASSLGTTYEQYF. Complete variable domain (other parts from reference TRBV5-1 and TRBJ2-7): KAGVTQTPRYLIKTRGQQVTLSCSPISGHRSVSWYQQTPGQGLQFLFEYFSETQRNKGNFPGRFSGRQFSNSRSEMNVSTLELGDSALYLCASSLGTTYEQYFGPGTRLTVT.

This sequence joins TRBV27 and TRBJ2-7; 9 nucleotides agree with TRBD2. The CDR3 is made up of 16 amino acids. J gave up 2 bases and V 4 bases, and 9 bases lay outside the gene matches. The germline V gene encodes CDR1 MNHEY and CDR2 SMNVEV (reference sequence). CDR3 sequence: CASSSLRQRGAYEQYF. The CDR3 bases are TGTGCCAGCAGTTCGCTCCGCCAGCGGGGGGCCTACGAGCAGTACTTC.

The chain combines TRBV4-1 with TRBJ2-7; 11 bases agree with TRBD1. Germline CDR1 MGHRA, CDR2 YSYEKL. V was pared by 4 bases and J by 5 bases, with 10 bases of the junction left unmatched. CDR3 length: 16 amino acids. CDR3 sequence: CASSRTGTGGTNEQYF. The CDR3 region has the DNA TGCGCCAGCAGCCGGACCGGGACAGGGGGTACGAACGAGCAGTACTTC.

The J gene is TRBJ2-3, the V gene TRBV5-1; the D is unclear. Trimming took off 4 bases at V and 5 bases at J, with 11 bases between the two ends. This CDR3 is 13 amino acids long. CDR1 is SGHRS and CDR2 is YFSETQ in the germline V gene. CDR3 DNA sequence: TGCGCCAGCAGCGTCCAGGAAGGAGATACGCAGTATTTT. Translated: CASSVQEGDTQYF.

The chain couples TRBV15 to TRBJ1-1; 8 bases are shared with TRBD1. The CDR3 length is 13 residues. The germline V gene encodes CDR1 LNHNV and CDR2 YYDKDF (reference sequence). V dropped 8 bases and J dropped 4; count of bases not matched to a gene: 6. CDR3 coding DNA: TGTGCCACCTCGGACAGGGTGGGCACTGAAGCTTTCTTT. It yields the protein CATSDRVGTEAFF.